The next 2 T cell receptor beta chains were all read from a single sample in a study of shared clonotypes between healthy human individuals. CD8 cells regarded as naive lacked CD45RO, were positively chosen for CCR7, and omitted terminally differentiated effector memory CD45RA+ cells. Profiled with immunoSEQ multiplex PCR; TCRdb holds only in-frame clones, not every one. The sample holds roughly 2,000,000 clones, over 85% seen once. Sequencing was done on a sample of naive CD8+ T cells sorted from blood. These receptor sequences come from a man between 18 and 29 years old in good health.

V usage is TRBV4-2 and J usage is TRBJ1-1; no clear D gene. Germline values: CDR1 LGHNA, CDR2 YNFKEQ. CDR3 size: 13 residues. The ends were cut back, 0 bases at V and 11 bases at J, with 13 bases in the middle. The CDR3 DNA reads as TGTGCCAGCAGCCAAGATGAGGGTCCCGGGGCTTTCTTT. Residues: CASSQDEGPGAFF.

This CDR3 reads CASSYATGVYDEQFF. Written as DNA, the CDR3 is TGTGCCAGCAGTTACGCAACAGGGGTATACGATGAGCAGTTCTTC. The rearrangement uses TRBV6-5 and TRBJ2-1; TRBD1 aligns across 7 bases. This CDR3 is 15 amino acids long. CDR1 is MNHEY and CDR2 is SVGAGI in the germline V gene. Trimming cost V 2 bases and J 8 bases; bases outside gene matches: 9.